Below are 30 T cell receptor beta chains sequenced from a single sample in a study of regulatory T cells in long-lasting Graves disease. Regarding time point: persistent/refractory GD, antithyroid drugs over 5 years with positive TRAb. After RNA was extracted from PBMCs, the TCR library was made from it. The TCR beta library used iRepertoire HTBI primers with Arm-PCR amplification of CDR3. TCRdb itself ran the multiplex PCR reads through MiXCR, one entry per CDR3 protein. The profile shows fewer than 600,000 distinct CDR3 sequences, about 20% of them singletons. The specimen was peripheral blood mononuclear cells (PBMCs), collected when the disease was refractory, from a patient treated with antithyroid drugs. The receptors derive from a female donor with Graves disease.

The J gene is TRBJ2-7, the V gene TRBV19; D unresolved. Germline V lookup: CDR1 LNHDA, CDR2 SQIVND (reference sequence). The CDR3 is 16 amino acids. Between the trimmed V and J ends, which lost 6 bases and 1 base, there was a span of 19 bases. CDR3: CASSMRQSGPSYEQYF. The CDR3 DNA is TGTGCCAGTAGCATGCGCCAATCCGGGCCTTCCTACGAGCAGTACTTC.

The chain employs TRBV20-1 and TRBJ2-1; no firm D call. This CDR3 is 13 amino acids long. Germline V gene lookup returns CDR1 DFQATT and CDR2 SNEGSKA (reference sequence). Trimming shortened V by 3 bases and J by 8 bases, and 14 bases separated the two germline ends. CDR3 in amino acids: CSASGFRSDEQFF. CDR3 bases: TGCAGTGCTAGCGGGTTTCGGAGCGATGAGCAGTTCTTC.

The rearrangement links TRBV25-1 to TRBJ2-7; tentative D call: TRBD1 (5 bases). The germline V and J ends were trimmed by 2 bases and 4 bases, with 15 bases remaining between them. Per germline, CDR1 MGHDK and CDR2 SYGVNS. The length of the CDR3 is 15 residues. The CDR3 nucleotides read TGTGCCAGCAGTGAACATGGGGCGGAATCGTACGAGCAGTACTTC. Its protein is CASSEHGAESYEQYF.

This clonotype has ten or more counts. The gene calls are TRBV6-1 and TRBJ2-5; 11 bases fit TRBD2. The CDR3 has 15 amino acids. Trimming at V came to 4 bases and at J to 5 bases, leaving 6 bases not matched to a gene. From germline, CDR1 is MNHNS and CDR2 SASEGT. The CDR3 protein is CASSGGTSGYETQYF. The CDR3 bases are TGTGCCAGCAGTGGGGGGACTAGCGGTTATGAGACCCAGTACTTC.

This clonotype was seen a few times. This chain links TRBV15 with TRBJ1-5, with TRBD1 matching 7 bases. Per the germline V gene, CDR1 is LNHNV and CDR2 is YYDKDF (reference sequence). The CDR3 is made up of 14 amino acids. V shed 4 bases and J 7 bases; nucleotides not matched to a gene: 7. CDR3 in DNA: TGTGCCACCAGCAAAGCAGGGGGGGGCCAGCCCCAGCATTTT. Its protein is CATSKAGGGQPQHF.

This clonotype was recorded a few times. This chain links TRBV7-2 with TRBJ1-3, with D unclear. V was cut by 5 bases and J by 12 bases, with 8 bases left in between. Germline assignment: CDR1 SGHTA and CDR2 FQGNSA. The CDR3 runs 10 residues. The CDR3, as DNA: TGTGCCAGCAGCCCCCTCCACATATATTTT. Translating gives CASSPLHIYF.

This clonotype was observed a handful of times. This chain connects TRBV6-2 or TRBV6-3 to TRBJ1-5; weak D call: TRBD1 (6 bases). The V and J ends lost 4 bases and 2 bases respectively, with 15 bases between them. The CDR3 has 16 amino acids. The germline CDR1 and CDR2 sequences are MNHEY and SVGEGT. The CDR3 DNA reads TGTGCCAGCAGTTCTACTTGGGACACACGCAATCAGCCCCAGCATTTT. It encodes CASSSTWDTRNQPQHF.

The rearrangement uses TRBV7-2 and TRBJ2-7; TRBD2 matches at 11 bases. The CDR3 is 15 residues long. With V trimmed by 5 bases and J by 6 bases, 9 bases remained unmatched. CDR1 SGHTA and CDR2 FQGNSA come from the germline V gene. The CDR3 loop is CASSAFTSGSIEQYF. Written as DNA, the CDR3 is TGTGCCAGCAGCGCTTTCACTAGCGGGAGTATCGAGCAGTACTTC.

The rearrangement uses TRBV20-1 and TRBJ2-3; D remains ambiguous. V lost 3 bases and J lost 1, with 8 bases in between. Germline V gene lookup returns CDR1 DFQATT and CDR2 SNEGSKA (reference sequence). This CDR3 is 13 amino acids long. CDR3 sequence (DNA): TGCAGTGCTAGGGAGCGAGGCACAGATACGCAGTATTTT. As protein: CSARERGTDTQYF.

The chain joins TRBV10-3 to TRBJ1-1; D is possibly TRBD1 (5 bases). V gave up 2 bases and J gave up 1 base, with 14 bases separating them. The CDR3 has 16 amino acids. Per the germline V gene, CDR1 is ENHRY and CDR2 is SYGVKD. CDR3 DNA: TGTGCCATCAGTGAGAATGCAGGGTTCCGGAACACTGAAGCTTTCTTT. Translating it yields CAISENAGFRNTEAFF.

Notes on this clonotype: This may be a read error, as it is one base from a much larger clone. The chain combines TRBV7-2 with TRBJ1-2; the D is unclear. The length of the CDR3 is 15 residues. V gave up 4 bases and J gave up 3 bases, with 15 bases separating them. CDR1 is SGHTA, CDR2 FQGNSA, per germline. The CDR3 region is CASSSGIPSYYGYTF. As DNA, the CDR3 is TGTGCCAGCAGCTCGGGTATTCCCTCCTACTATGGCTACACCTTC.

A word on this clonotype: Since a much larger clone is just one base distant, this may be a read error. The chain employs TRBV7-9 and TRBJ1-2; TRBD1 matches at 9 bases. After removal of 8 bases from V and 7 bases from J, the junction contained 8 bases not matched to a gene. Germline CDR1 is SEHNR and CDR2 is FQNEAQ (reference sequence). The CDR3 is made up of 13 amino acids. The CDR3 is CASADTGGCGYTF. DNA for the CDR3: TGTGCCAGCGCAGACACAGGGGGCTGTGGCTACACCTTC.

This clonotype was detected only a few times. CDR3 sequence (DNA): TGTGCCAGCAGCTTTGGAGCGGGAACGAACACCGGGGAGCTGTTTTTT. Its translation is CASSFGAGTNTGELFF. The gene calls are TRBV5-5 and TRBJ2-2, with 7 bases aligning to TRBD2. The CDR3 has 16 residues. Germline lookup yields CDR1 SGHKS and CDR2 YYEKEE (reference sequence). J was trimmed by 0 bases and V by 2 bases; bases with no gene match: 4.

This clonotype showed up many times. This chain uses TRBV12-3 or TRBV12-4 with TRBJ2-4; TRBD1 matches at 10 bases. Germline trimming cut 7 bases from V and 6 bases from J; bases unmatched to any gene: 12. The CDR3 is 16 amino acids. The CDR3 DNA reads TGTGCCAGCACCGTGGACAGGGGGGACCAGGGAAACATTCAGTACTTC. This codes for CASTVDRGDQGNIQYF.

The rearrangement joins TRBV19 to TRBJ2-5; D is perhaps TRBD2 (5 bases). Germline loops: CDR1 LNHDA, CDR2 SQIVND (reference sequence). The V gene lost 5 bases and the J gene lost 3 bases, with 10 bases spanning the gap. The CDR3 is 13 residues long. This chain's CDR3 is CASSVRLKETQYF. The CDR3 DNA reads as TGTGCCAGTAGTGTTCGACTAAAAGAGACCCAGTACTTC.

This clonotype has ten or more counts. V is TRBV11-2 and J is TRBJ2-2, with D perhaps matching TRBD2 (6 bases). Trimming cost V 4 bases and J 7 bases, with 10 bases left between them. Per germline, CDR1 SGHAT and CDR2 FQNNGV. CDR3 length: 13 residues. CDR3 region: CASSSGLNGELFF. CDR3 bases: TGTGCCAGCAGCTCCGGACTAAACGGGGAGCTGTTTTTT.

This chain uses TRBV7-9 with TRBJ1-2; D perhaps matches TRBD1 (5 bases). V was pared by 3 bases and J by 4 bases, with 24 bases between. There are 18 residues in the CDR3. CDR1 is SEHNR and CDR2 is FQNEAQ in the germline V gene (reference sequence). CDR3 DNA: TGTGCCAGCAGCTTTTTCACGGGATCGGCGCGGGGGTCCTATGGCTACACCTTC. Translation gives CASSFFTGSARGSYGYTF.

This clonotype was recorded many times. V is TRBV12-3 or TRBV12-4 and J is TRBJ2-2; the D call may be TRBD1 or TRBD2 (5 bases each). V was trimmed by 6 bases and J by 6 bases, leaving 14 bases between them. The CDR3 is 14 amino acids. The CDR3 region is CASRLGQEAGELFF. CDR3 nucleotide sequence: TGTGCCAGCAGGTTGGGGCAGGAGGCCGGGGAGCTGTTTTTT.

This clonotype was observed at least ten times. The chain combines TRBV7-2 with TRBJ1-6, with TRBD1 matching over 9 bases. This CDR3 has 17 amino acids. Germline CDR1 is SGHTA and CDR2 is FQGNSA. With V trimmed by 1 base and J by 7 bases, 8 bases remained unmatched. CDR3 loop: CASSLVDRTGVNSPLHF. CDR3 DNA sequence: TGTGCCAGCAGCTTAGTAGACCGGACAGGGGTAAATTCACCCCTCCACTTT. The full variable domain, rest sourced from reference TRBV7-2 and TRBJ1-6, is GAGVSQSPSNKVTEKGKDVELRCDPISGHTALYWYRQSLGQGLEFLIYFQGNSAPDKSGLPSDRFSAERTGGSVSTLTIQRTQQEDSAVYLCASSLVDRTGVNSPLHFGNGTRLTVT.

The table lists this clonotype with many counts. The chain uses TRBV12-3 or TRBV12-4 and TRBJ2-5; TRBD2 agrees at 7 bases. The CDR3 sequence is 16 residues long. J lost 2 bases, V lost 5 bases, and 11 bases had no gene match. The CDR3 bases are TGTGCCAGCAGTCCCAACCGCGGGAGAACACAAGAGACCCAGTACTTC. Protein sequence: CASSPNRGRTQETQYF.

This clonotype was seen at least ten times. CDR3 protein: CSAELNEQGYEQYF. The CDR3 DNA sequence: TGCAGTGCTGAGCTGAACGAGCAGGGGTACGAGCAGTACTTC. The V gene is TRBV20-1, the J gene TRBJ2-7; D possibly corresponds to TRBD1 (6 bases). CDR1 DFQATT and CDR2 SNEGSKA come from the germline V gene (reference sequence). V lost 5 bases and J lost 4, with 18 bases in between. The CDR3 contains 14 residues.

The chain uses TRBV28 and TRBJ2-7; tentative D call: TRBD2 (7 bases). Germline V gene data show CDR1 as MDHEN and CDR2 as SYDVKM. The CDR3 is 16 amino acids. The V end was cut by 3 bases, the J end by 2 bases, with 17 bases between. CDR3 amino acids: CASSLGGGGQPYEQYF. Here the CDR3 DNA reads TGTGCCAGCAGTTTGGGGGGGGGGGGGCAGCCCTACGAGCAGTACTTC. Variable domain in full (rest from reference TRBV28 and TRBJ2-7): DVKVTQSSRYLVKRTGEKVFLECVQDMDHENMFWYRQDPGLGLRLIYFSYDVKMKEKGDIPEGYSVSREKKERFSLILESASTNQTSMYLCASSLGGGGQPYEQYFGPGTRLTVT.

This clonotype was seen at least ten times. The V gene is TRBV7-2, the J gene TRBJ1-1; TRBD1 matches 9 bases. The germline CDR1 and CDR2 sequences are SGHTA and FQGNSA. The V segment lost 4 bases and the J segment 11 bases; nucleotides outside the gene matches: 17. CDR3 length: 16 amino acids. The CDR3 nucleotides are TGTGCCAGCAGCTCCAGGACAGGGGCGTCGATCGGGGGGGCTTTCTTT. Translation: CASSSRTGASIGGAFF.

This clonotype was detected many times. The chain carries TRBV10-3 and TRBJ1-6; 8 nucleotides align to TRBD1. Germline V gene sequence: CDR1 ENHRY, CDR2 SYGVKD. The length of the CDR3 is 14 residues. Losses at the gene ends were 7 bases for V and 8 bases for J; bases not matched to a gene: 7. The CDR3 DNA is TGTGCCATCAATCCAGGGGGCTTCGATTCACCCCTCCACTTT. The encoded protein is CAINPGGFDSPLHF.

This clonotype was detected ten times or more. The chain has TRBV29-1 and TRBJ2-5; no definite D call. The CDR3 covers 12 residues. V lost 3 bases and J lost 4, with 9 bases in between. Per germline, CDR1 SQVTM and CDR2 ANQGSEA. The CDR3 loop reads CSVEMPGETQYF. Written as DNA, the CDR3 is TGCAGCGTTGAGATGCCGGGAGAGACCCAGTACTTC.

The sample holds many counts of this clonotype. This sequence joins TRBV7-8 and TRBJ1-4; 7 positions match TRBD1. The CDR3 loop spans 15 amino acids. Trimming removed 6 bases from V and 0 bases from J; junction bases left unmatched: 4. The germline V gene has CDR1 SGHVS and CDR2 FQNEAQ. The CDR3 DNA reads TGTGCCAGCAGGCACAGGGGTGCAACTAATGAAAAACTGTTTTTT. This gives the protein CASRHRGATNEKLFF.

The chain combines TRBV25-1 with TRBJ1-1; D uncertain. This CDR3 contains 15 residues. Trimming cost V 0 bases and J 3 bases, with 11 bases left between them. Looked up from germline, CDR1 is MGHDK and CDR2 is SYGVNS. As DNA, the CDR3 is TGTGCCAGCAGTGAATATTGGGCAGTTGACACTGAAGCTTTCTTT. Amino acids: CASSEYWAVDTEAFF.

V is TRBV13 and J is TRBJ2-7; D might be TRBD1 (6 bases). V was cut by 2 bases and J by 7 bases, with 15 bases left in between. CDR1 is PRHDT, CDR2 FYEKMQ, per germline (reference sequence). This CDR3 is built from 14 residues. Here the CDR3 reads CASSLRGTPGEQYF. The CDR3 DNA reads as TGTGCCAGCAGCTTAAGGGGGACGCCGGGGGAGCAGTACTTC.

V is TRBV19 and J is TRBJ1-5, with D maybe TRBD1 (5 bases). V was clipped by 4 bases and J by 4 bases, with 8 bases between them. This CDR3 region has 13 residues. Looked up from germline, CDR1 is LNHDA and CDR2 is SQIVND (reference sequence). The CDR3 region is CASSTGTNQPQHF. As DNA, the CDR3 is TGTGCCAGTAGTACAGGGACGAATCAGCCCCAGCATTTT.

This clonotype showed up many times. This chain connects TRBV28 to TRBJ1-1, with a possible D match to TRBD1 (5 bases). Deletions cut 7 bases from V and 2 bases from J, with 11 bases between. This CDR3 spans 13 amino acids. Germline assignment: CDR1 MDHEN and CDR2 SYDVKM. The CDR3 coding sequence is TGTGCCAGCACCAGACAGACCAACACTGAAGCTTTCTTT. It codes for CASTRQTNTEAFF. The complete variable domain, with remaining parts taken from reference TRBV28 and TRBJ1-1, reads DVKVTQSSRYLVKRTGEKVFLECVQDMDHENMFWYRQDPGLGLRLIYFSYDVKMKEKGDIPEGYSVSREKKERFSLILESASTNQTSMYLCASTRQTNTEAFFGQGTRLTVV.